This T cell receptor beta chain was recorded in a study of T cell repertoires in cytomegalovirus infection. As for the study in general: TCR beta signatures that were public indicated CMV infection and matching HLA type. Study observations and caveats: People with CMV and the relevant HLA were identified by cumulative public TCR beta family frequency. HLA-C-restricted CMV clonotypes gave the most frequent clonotype in two of eight donors.

TCRdb re-analysed the reads in MiXCR, keeping a single row per CDR3 protein. The sample holds about 250,000 distinct CDR3 sequences, around an eighth seen once. This clonotype appeared a few times. Its cognate antigen is unknown. The CDR3 is 16 amino acids. The V gene's germline CDR1 is SGHNT and CDR2 YYREEE (reference sequence). Trimming stripped 2 bases from V and 3 bases from J, with 18 bases between. Source material: PBMCs. This TCR was recovered from a human donor in good health (CMV status not recorded). Some clones in this sample may be carry-over from other donors' samples. V is TRBV5-4 and J is TRBJ2-7; possible D gene TRBD1, 6 bases. CDR3: CASSFKAGEVGYEQYF. CDR3 nucleotides: TGTGCCAGCAGCTTCAAGGCAGGGGAAGTGGGCTACGAGCAGTACTTC. The full variable domain, its missing parts supplied by reference TRBV5-4 and TRBJ2-7, is ETGVTQSPTHLIKTRGQQVTLRCSSQSGHNTVSWYQQALGQGPQFIFQYYREEENGRGNFPPRFSGLQFPNYSSELNVNALELDDSALYLCASSFKAGEVGYEQYFGPGTRLTVT.